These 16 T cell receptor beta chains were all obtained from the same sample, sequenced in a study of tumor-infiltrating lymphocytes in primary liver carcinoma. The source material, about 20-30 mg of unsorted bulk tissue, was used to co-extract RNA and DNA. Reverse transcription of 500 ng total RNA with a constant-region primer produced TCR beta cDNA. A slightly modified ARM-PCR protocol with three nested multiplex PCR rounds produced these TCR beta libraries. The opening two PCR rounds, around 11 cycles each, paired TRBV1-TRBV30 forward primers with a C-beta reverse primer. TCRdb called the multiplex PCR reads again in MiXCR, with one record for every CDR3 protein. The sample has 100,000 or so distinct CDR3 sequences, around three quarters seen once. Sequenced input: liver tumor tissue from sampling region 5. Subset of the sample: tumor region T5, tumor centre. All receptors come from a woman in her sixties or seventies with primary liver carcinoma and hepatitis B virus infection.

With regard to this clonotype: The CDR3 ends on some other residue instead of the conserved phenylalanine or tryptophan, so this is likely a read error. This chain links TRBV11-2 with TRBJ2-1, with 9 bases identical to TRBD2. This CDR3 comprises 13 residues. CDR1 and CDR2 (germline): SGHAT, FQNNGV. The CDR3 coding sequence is TGTGTCAGCAGCTTGACTAGCGGTGGTGAGCAGTTCCTC. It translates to CVSSLTSGGEQFL.

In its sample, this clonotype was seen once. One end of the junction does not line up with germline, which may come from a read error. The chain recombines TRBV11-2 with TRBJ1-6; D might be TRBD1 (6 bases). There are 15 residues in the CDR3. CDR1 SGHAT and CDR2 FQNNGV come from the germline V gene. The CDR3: CVSGLDPGANSPLHF. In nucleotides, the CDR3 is TGTGTCAGCGGCTTAGACCCGGGGGCCAATTCACCTCTCCACTTT.

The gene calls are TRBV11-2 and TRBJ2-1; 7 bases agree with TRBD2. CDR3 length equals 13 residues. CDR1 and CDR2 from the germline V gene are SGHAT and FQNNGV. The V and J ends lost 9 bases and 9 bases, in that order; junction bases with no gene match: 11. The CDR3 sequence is CARRWASGGEQFF. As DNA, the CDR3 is TGTGCCAGGAGATGGGCTAGCGGTGGTGAGCAGTTCTTC.

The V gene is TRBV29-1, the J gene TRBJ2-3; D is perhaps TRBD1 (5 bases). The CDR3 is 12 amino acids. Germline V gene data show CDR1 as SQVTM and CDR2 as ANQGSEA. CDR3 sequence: CTTTTARDTQYF. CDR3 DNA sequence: TGCACCACGACGACAGCGCGAGATACGCAGTATTTT.

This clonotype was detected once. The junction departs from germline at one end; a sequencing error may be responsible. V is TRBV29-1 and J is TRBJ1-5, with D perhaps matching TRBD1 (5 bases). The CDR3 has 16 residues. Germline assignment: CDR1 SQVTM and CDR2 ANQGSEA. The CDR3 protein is CSAKDGGPFSSQPQHF. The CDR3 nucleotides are TGCAGCGCCAAAGATGGGGGACCCTTTAGCAGTCAGCCCCAGCATTTC.

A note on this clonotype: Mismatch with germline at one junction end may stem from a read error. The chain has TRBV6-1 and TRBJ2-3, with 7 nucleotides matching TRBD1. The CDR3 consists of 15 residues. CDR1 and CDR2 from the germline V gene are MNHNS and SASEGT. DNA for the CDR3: TGTGTCAGCAGTGACGGAGACAGGGTCACAGATATGCAGTATTTT. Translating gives CVSSDGDRVTDMQYF.

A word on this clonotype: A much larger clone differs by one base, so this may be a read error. The CDR3: CASSPEVAGTGKLFF. The CDR3 DNA sequence: TGTGCCAGCAGCCCGGAGGTAGCGGGCACCGGGAAGCTGTTTTTT. J is TRBJ2-2 and V is TRBV5-4; 7 bases agree with TRBD2. This CDR3 has 15 residues. CDR1 is SGHNT, CDR2 YYREEE, per germline (reference sequence).

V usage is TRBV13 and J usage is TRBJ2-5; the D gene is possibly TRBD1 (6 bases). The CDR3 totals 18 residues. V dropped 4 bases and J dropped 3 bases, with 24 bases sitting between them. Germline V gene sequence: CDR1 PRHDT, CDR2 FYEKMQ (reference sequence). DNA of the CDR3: TGTGCCAGCAGCTCCGAACCGGGCCGTCAGGGGAATAAAGAGACCCAGTACTTC. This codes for CASSSEPGRQGNKETQYF.

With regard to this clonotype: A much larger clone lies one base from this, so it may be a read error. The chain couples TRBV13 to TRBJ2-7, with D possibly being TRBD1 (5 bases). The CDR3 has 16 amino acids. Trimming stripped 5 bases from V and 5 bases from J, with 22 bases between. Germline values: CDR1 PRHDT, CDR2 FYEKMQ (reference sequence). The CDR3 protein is CASSPPPQGYYHEQYF. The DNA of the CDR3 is TGTGCCAGCAGCCCCCCTCCGCAGGGCTACTACCACGAGCAGTACTTC.

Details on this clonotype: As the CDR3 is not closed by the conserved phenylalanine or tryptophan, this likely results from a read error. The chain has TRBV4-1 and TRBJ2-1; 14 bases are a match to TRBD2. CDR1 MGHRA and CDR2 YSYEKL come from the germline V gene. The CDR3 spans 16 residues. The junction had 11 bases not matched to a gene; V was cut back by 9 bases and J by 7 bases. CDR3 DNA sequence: TGCGCCAGTAGTTCGGTAGGGACTAGCGGGAGAAATGAGCAGTTCTTA. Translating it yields CASSSVGTSGRNEQFL.

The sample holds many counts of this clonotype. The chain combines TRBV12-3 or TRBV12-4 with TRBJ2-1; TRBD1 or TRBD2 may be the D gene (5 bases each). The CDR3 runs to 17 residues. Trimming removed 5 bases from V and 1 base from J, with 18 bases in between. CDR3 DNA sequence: TGTGCCAGCAGTCTACACTGGGACCCACCGTCCTACAATGAGCAGTTCTTC. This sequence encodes CASSLHWDPPSYNEQFF.

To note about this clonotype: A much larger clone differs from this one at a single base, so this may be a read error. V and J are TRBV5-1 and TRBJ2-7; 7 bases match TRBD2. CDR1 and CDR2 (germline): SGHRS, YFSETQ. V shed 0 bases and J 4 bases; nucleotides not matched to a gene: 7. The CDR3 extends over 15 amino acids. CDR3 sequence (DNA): TGCGCCAGCAGCTTGGATTCGGCGGGAGTTTACGAGCAGTACTTC. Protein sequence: CASSLDSAGVYEQYF.

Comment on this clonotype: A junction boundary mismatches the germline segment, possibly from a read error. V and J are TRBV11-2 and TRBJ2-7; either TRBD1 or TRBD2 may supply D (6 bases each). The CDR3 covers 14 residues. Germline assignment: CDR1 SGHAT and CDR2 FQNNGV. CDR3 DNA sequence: TGTGCCAGCGGCCCCTCTTCAGGGGCTAGCGAGCACTACTTC. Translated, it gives CASGPSSGASEHYF.

The CDR3 nucleotides are TGCGCCAGCAGCCCTCGGACACGGGATAGCAATCAGCCCCAGTATTTT. Translated: CASSPRTRDSNQPQYF. The V and J genes are TRBV4-1 and TRBJ1-5, with D perhaps given as TRBD1 or TRBD2 (5 bases each). The DNA matches TRBJ2-3 better at its end, which makes the J call doubtful. CDR1 MGHRA and CDR2 YSYEKL come from the germline V gene. The CDR3 contains 16 residues.

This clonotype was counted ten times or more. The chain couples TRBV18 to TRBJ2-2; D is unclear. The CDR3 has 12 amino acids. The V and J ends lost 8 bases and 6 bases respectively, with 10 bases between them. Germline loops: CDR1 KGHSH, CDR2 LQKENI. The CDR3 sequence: CASRNRSGELFF. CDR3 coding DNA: TGTGCCAGCAGGAATCGTTCCGGGGAGCTGTTTTTT.

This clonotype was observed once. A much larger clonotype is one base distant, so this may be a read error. CDR3 residues: CANSFAGPYEQYF. In nucleotides, the CDR3 is TGTGCCAACAGCTTTGCAGGGCCCTACGAGCAGTACTTC. The chain carries TRBV7-8 and TRBJ2-7; tentative D call: TRBD1 (5 bases). The germline V gene encodes CDR1 SGHVS and CDR2 FQNEAQ. This CDR3 has 13 residues. The full variable domain, rest sourced from reference TRBV7-8 and TRBJ2-7, is GAGVSQSPRYKVAKRGQDVALRCDPISGHVSLFWYQQALGQGPEFLTYFQNEAQLDKSGLPSDRFFAERPEGSVSTLKIQRTQQEDSAVYLCANSFAGPYEQYFGPGTRLTVT.